The entry below describes one T cell receptor (beta chain). Its cognate antigen is unknown. Germline V gives CDR1 SGHTA, CDR2 FQGNSA. The CDR3 spans 16 residues. Trimming stripped 1 base from V and 5 bases from J, with 17 bases between. The data were taken from a study of cytomegalovirus exposure and HLA in healthy donors. The PCR used 60 Vbeta and 13 Jbeta primers. Profiled with immunoSEQ multiplex PCR; TCRdb holds only in-frame clones, not every one. The data contain 100,000 to 150,000 clones, roughly 15% of them singletons. Study-level findings and limits: Researchers reported in a later analysis that a missense DCLRE1C variant was tied to TCR beta V- and J-gene trimming. Donors belonging to an Asian-associated ancestry cluster reportedly showed fewer N-insertions in productive TCRs than the roughly 670-donor mean, according to what a later analysis found. It was reported that TCR beta sequences correctly inferred the HLA-A and HLA-B alleles for most subjects. Most CMV-associated TCR beta chains were later found to appear HLA-restricted.

Sequencing input: PBMCs. This TCR was recovered from a female donor in good health and CMV-seropositive. The chain uses TRBV7-2 and TRBJ2-5; possible D gene TRBD2, 5 bases. DNA of the CDR3: TGTGCCAGCAGCTTAGACCGTTCGAGGGTTTGGGAGACCCAGTACTTC. Its protein product is CASSLDRSRVWETQYF.